Listed below are T cell receptor beta chains from one sample, sequenced in a study of blood T cell repertoires in COVID-19. Clones were read by immunoSEQ multiplex PCR, and TCRdb kept only the in-frame ones, dropping some. The data show about 250,000 clones, approximately 85% seen once. What was sequenced was PBMCs or T cells enriched from blood (not recorded which). These receptors all come from a woman in her twenties or thirties who had recovered from COVID-19. Each CDR3 is given with its conserved first and last residue. The D gene is left open where the match is weak. Where a row states a size, it is once, few, many or the class of an expanded clone; other rows omit it.

J: TRBJ2-1
size: .
V: TRBV14
D: TRBD2
DNA: TGTGCCAGCAGCCTGGGAGGATGGGGGGGTTTCTCCTACAATGAGCAGTTCTTC
CDR3: CASSLGGWGGFSYNEQFF

J: TRBJ1-1
size: .
V: TRBV25-1
D: .
DNA: TGTGCCAGCAGCGTGACAGGCGGCAACACTGAAGCTTTCTTT
CDR3: CASSVTGGNTEAFF

J: TRBJ1-6
size: .
V: TRBV29-1
D: .
DNA: TGCAGCGCTTCAACCGGGACACAGAATTCACCCCTCCACTTT
CDR3: CSASTGTQNSPLHF

J: TRBJ2-2
size: .
V: TRBV10-3
D: TRBD1
DNA: TGTGCCATCAGTGGGGGACAGGGATCCGACACCGGGGAGCTGTTTTTT
CDR3: CAISGGQGSDTGELFF

J: TRBJ1-4
size: .
V: TRBV7-9
D: TRBD1
DNA: TGTGCCAGCAGCCCGTCCGGGACAGTTAATGAAAAACTGTTTTTT
CDR3: CASSPSGTVNEKLFF

J: TRBJ2-7
size: .
V: TRBV3-1/TRBV3-2
D: TRBD1
DNA: TGTGCCAGCAGCCAAAAGGGGGCGTCCTACGAGCAGTACTTC
CDR3: CASSQKGASYEQYF

J: TRBJ2-1
size: .
V: TRBV10-1
D: .
DNA: TGCGCCAGCAGTGAGGCGGATTACAATGAGCAGTTCTTC
CDR3: CASSEADYNEQFF

J: TRBJ2-7
size: .
V: TRBV10-3
D: TRBD1
DNA: TGTGCCATAAGGACAGGGAGCGTCTCCTACGAGCAGTACTTC
CDR3: CAIRTGSVSYEQYF

J: TRBJ2-7
size: .
V: TRBV12-3/TRBV12-4
D: TRBD1
DNA: TGTGCCAGCAGTGCACGGGACAGACTGCCCCAGTACTTC
CDR3: CASSARDRLPQYF

J: TRBJ1-2
size: .
V: TRBV28
D: TRBD1
DNA: TGTGCCAGCAGACGTCTGACAGGGGGGTGGTATGGCTACACCTTC
CDR3: CASRRLTGGWYGYTF

J: TRBJ2-1
size: .
V: TRBV25-1
D: .
DNA: TGTGCCAGCAGACAGGGCACGGGGCAGTTCTTC
CDR3: CASRQGTGQFF

J: TRBJ1-1
size: .
V: TRBV29-1
D: .
DNA: TGCAGCGTTGAAGATCGGAACAGCCTCGAAGCTTTCTTT
CDR3: CSVEDRNSLEAFF

J: TRBJ1-5
size: once
V: TRBV28
D: TRBD1
DNA: TGTGCCAGCAGTTCGGACAGGGGGCTCGGGGGTCAGCCCCAGCATTTT
CDR3: CASSSDRGLGGQPQHF

J: TRBJ2-7
size: .
V: TRBV9
D: TRBD2
DNA: TGTGCCAGCAGCCCTCGACCGGGACTAGCGGGAGGTGCCTACGAGCAGTACTTC
CDR3: CASSPRPGLAGGAYEQYF

J: TRBJ1-2
size: .
V: TRBV2
D: .
DNA: TGTGCCAGCACCTTAAGACAGGCCCCTAACTATGGCTACACCTTC
CDR3: CASTLRQAPNYGYTF

J: TRBJ2-7
size: .
V: TRBV5-1
D: .
DNA: TGCGCCAGCAGCTTGGTGGGACATGGGATTTACGAGCAGTACTTC
CDR3: CASSLVGHGIYEQYF

J: TRBJ2-3
size: once
V: TRBV5-1
D: TRBD2
DNA: TGCGCCAGCAGCTCGCCTTTGGCGGGAGGGCCGCTAAGGGTAACAGATACGCAGTATTTT
CDR3: CASSSPLAGGPLRVTDTQYF

J: TRBJ2-7
size: .
V: TRBV4-2
D: .
DNA: TGTGCCAGCAGCCAAGCTGCGGTCTCCTACGAGCAGTACTTC
CDR3: CASSQAAVSYEQYF

J: TRBJ2-7
size: .
V: TRBV5-1
D: .
DNA: TGCGCCAGCAGCTTGGGCCTTATGGAGAAGCAGTACTTC
CDR3: CASSLGLMEKQYF

J: TRBJ1-1
size: .
V: TRBV6-5
D: .
DNA: TGTGCCAGCAGTTACGGGCTGGGAGAGAGGGACACTGAAGCTTTCTTT
CDR3: CASSYGLGERDTEAFF

J: TRBJ2-5
size: .
V: TRBV2
D: TRBD1
DNA: TGTGCCAGCAGCCACCGGACAGGGGAGGAGACCCAGTACTTC
CDR3: CASSHRTGEETQYF

J: TRBJ2-7
size: .
V: TRBV5-1
D: TRBD1
DNA: TGCGCCAGCAGCCACGGGACAGGGCGCTACGAGCAGTACTTC
CDR3: CASSHGTGRYEQYF

J: TRBJ1-1
size: .
V: TRBV9
D: TRBD1
DNA: TGTGCCAGCAGCGTGGGACAGGGCGGGGTGAACACTGAAGCTTTCTTT
CDR3: CASSVGQGGVNTEAFF

J: TRBJ2-7
size: .
V: TRBV7-2
D: .
DNA: TGTGCCAGCAGCTTAATGTTTCACGGGGGATCCTACGAGCAGTACTTC
CDR3: CASSLMFHGGSYEQYF

J: TRBJ2-2
size: .
V: TRBV30
D: .
DNA: TGTGCTTCAAACTCGAACACCGGGGAGCTGTTTTTT
CDR3: CASNSNTGELFF

J: TRBJ1-2
size: .
V: TRBV7-2
D: .
DNA: TGTGCCAGCAGCTTAATTGAGGGCGGCCAATTTAACTATGGCTACACCTTC
CDR3: CASSLIEGGQFNYGYTF

J: TRBJ1-1
size: .
V: TRBV6-5
D: .
DNA: TGTGCCAGCAGAGGAGGGTCCATGAACACTGAAGCTTTCTTT
CDR3: CASRGGSMNTEAFF

J: TRBJ2-1
size: .
V: TRBV4-1
D: TRBD2
DNA: TGCGCCAGCAGCCAAGAGAAGACCCCAGGACTAGGGCCTCACAATGAGCAGTTCTTC
CDR3: CASSQEKTPGLGPHNEQFF

J: TRBJ2-5
size: .
V: TRBV30
D: TRBD2
DNA: TGTGCCCTCCGGACTAGCGGGGGCGGGACCCAGTACTTC
CDR3: CALRTSGGGTQYF

J: TRBJ2-1
size: .
V: TRBV4-1
D: .
DNA: TGCGCCAGCAGCCAAGGTTGGGCTTTGATCAACAATGAGCAGTTCTTC
CDR3: CASSQGWALINNEQFF

J: TRBJ1-3
size: .
V: TRBV30
D: .
DNA: TGTGCCTGGAGTGCCACCACCCCGGGGGAGCGGGGAAACACCATATATTTT
CDR3: CAWSATTPGERGNTIYF

J: TRBJ2-7
size: .
V: TRBV28
D: TRBD1
DNA: TGTGCCAGCAGTCCCACCCGGACAGGGAGCCCCGAGCAGTACTTC
CDR3: CASSPTRTGSPEQYF

J: TRBJ1-2
size: .
V: TRBV15
D: .
DNA: TGTGCCACCAGCAGAGTTTCCCTGGGGGCATACTATGGCTACACCTTC
CDR3: CATSRVSLGAYYGYTF

J: TRBJ1-2
size: .
V: TRBV28
D: .
DNA: TGTGCCAGCAGTTCATTAAAGACAGGATACTATGGCTACACCTTC
CDR3: CASSSLKTGYYGYTF

J: TRBJ1-1
size: .
V: TRBV19
D: .
DNA: TGTGCCAGTAGTATTAGACAGAACACTGAAGCTTTCTTT
CDR3: CASSIRQNTEAFF

J: TRBJ2-5
size: .
V: TRBV5-1
D: .
DNA: TGCGCCAGCAGCCACCCGACCCCAGGCCTTCAAGAGACCCAGTACTTC
CDR3: CASSHPTPGLQETQYF

J: TRBJ2-3
size: .
V: TRBV5-1
D: TRBD2
DNA: TGCGCCAGCAGCACGGCCGGGAGGGGAGATACGCAGTATTTT
CDR3: CASSTAGRGDTQYF

J: TRBJ1-3
size: once
V: TRBV27
D: .
DNA: TGTGCCAGCAGTTTATCGCCAGTCCCTGGGCTTGGAAACACCATATATTTT
CDR3: CASSLSPVPGLGNTIYF

J: TRBJ2-1
size: .
V: TRBV6-2/TRBV6-3
D: .
DNA: TGTGCCAGCAGTCCATTCGGGAAATTGGTTTCCTACAATGAGCAGTTCTTC
CDR3: CASSPFGKLVSYNEQFF

J: TRBJ2-7
size: .
V: TRBV28
D: TRBD2
DNA: TGTGCCAGCAGTTCTAGCGGGAAAGGCTACGAGCAGTACTTC
CDR3: CASSSSGKGYEQYF

J: TRBJ1-2
size: many
V: TRBV30
D: TRBD1
DNA: TGTGCCTGGAAGGGCAGGGGGTTGTATGGCTACACCTTC
CDR3: CAWKGRGLYGYTF

J: TRBJ1-1
size: .
V: TRBV19
D: .
DNA: TGTGCCAGTAGTATAGGGGGGGGACGCACTGAAGCTTTCTTT
CDR3: CASSIGGGRTEAFF

J: TRBJ2-1
size: .
V: TRBV5-1
D: .
DNA: TGCGCCAGCAGCTTTCGACTAGGAACCTTGGAGCAGTTCTTC
CDR3: CASSFRLGTLEQFF

J: TRBJ1-1
size: few
V: TRBV6-1
D: TRBD1
DNA: TGTGCCAGCAGTGACAGGGGGCACACTGAAGCTTTCTTT
CDR3: CASSDRGHTEAFF

J: TRBJ1-2
size: .
V: TRBV15
D: TRBD1
DNA: TGTGCCACCAGCAGAGCCCCGGGACAGAACTATGGCTACACCTTC
CDR3: CATSRAPGQNYGYTF

J: TRBJ2-5
size: .
V: TRBV7-6
D: .
DNA: TGTGCCAGCAGCTTAGCTGGACATATTCGGGAGACCCAGTACTTC
CDR3: CASSLAGHIRETQYF

J: TRBJ1-5
size: .
V: TRBV30
D: .
DNA: TGTGCCTGGACGCAGGGGTACCATCAGCCCCAGCATTTT
CDR3: CAWTQGYHQPQHF

J: TRBJ2-4
size: .
V: TRBV28
D: .
DNA: TGTGCCAGCAGCTCGGAGGTAGGGAGAGCCAAAAACATTCAGTACTTC
CDR3: CASSSEVGRAKNIQYF

J: TRBJ1-2
size: once
V: TRBV6-5
D: TRBD1
DNA: TGTGCCAGCAGTCGAGGGACAGACCCTAACTATGGCTACACCTTC
CDR3: CASSRGTDPNYGYTF

J: TRBJ1-5
size: .
V: TRBV30
D: .
DNA: TGTGCCTGGAGTGTGGCGGGAGGGGGGCCGGACATGCAGCCCCAGCATTTT
CDR3: CAWSVAGGGPDMQPQHF

J: TRBJ2-1
size: .
V: TRBV7-2
D: TRBD2
DNA: TGTGCCAGCAGTACCCCGCTAGCGGGAGATAATGAGCAGTTCTTC
CDR3: CASSTPLAGDNEQFF

J: TRBJ2-2
size: few
V: TRBV5-1
D: TRBD2
DNA: TGCGCCAGCAGACTAGCGGGAGATACCGGGGAGCTGTTTTTT
CDR3: CASRLAGDTGELFF

J: TRBJ2-5
size: .
V: TRBV11-2
D: TRBD2
DNA: TGTGCCAGCAGCTTAGAAGGTAGTAGCGGGACGGAGACCCAGTACTTC
CDR3: CASSLEGSSGTETQYF

J: TRBJ1-1
size: .
V: TRBV28
D: TRBD1
DNA: TGTGCCAGCAGTCTAAACAGGGGGGTAGATACTGAAGCTTTCTTT
CDR3: CASSLNRGVDTEAFF

J: TRBJ1-5
size: .
V: TRBV12-5
D: .
DNA: TGTGCTAGTGGTAGTGGACAGATGGAGCCCCAGCATTTT
CDR3: CASGSGQMEPQHF

J: TRBJ2-3
size: .
V: TRBV19
D: .
DNA: TGTGCCAGTAGTATACGAGACACCTTTTACACAGATACGCAGTATTTT
CDR3: CASSIRDTFYTDTQYF

J: TRBJ2-5
size: .
V: TRBV29-1
D: .
DNA: TGCAGCGTCGCCCATCGAGGTGAAGAGACCCAGTACTTC
CDR3: CSVAHRGEETQYF